The 15 T cell receptor beta chains in this list originate from one sample, sequenced in a study of T-cell reconstitution after alpha-beta-depleted transplantation in children. For TCRbeta, the library was prepared with unique molecular identifiers. TCRdb analysed the PCR reads with MiXCR anew, one entry per CDR3 protein. This table has nearly 400,000 distinct CDR3 sequences, about a fifth appearing once. Specimen: PBMCs from the stem cell graft donor, collected from the stem cell graft. These receptors were taken from a human donor who donated a stem cell graft to a child with acute myeloid leukemia.

This clonotype was seen more than once but under ten times. The chain carries TRBV12-3 or TRBV12-4 and TRBJ2-7; 11 bases map to TRBD1. CDR3 length: 15 amino acids. The trim removed 5 bases at V and 4 bases at J, leaving 7 bases unmatched. In DNA form, the CDR3 reads TGTGCCAGCAGTCCACGGACAGGGGGCTGGTACGAGCAGTACTTC. It specifies CASSPRTGGWYEQYF.

V and J are TRBV11-2 and TRBJ2-1; D gene uncertain. The CDR3 spans 12 residues. CDR1 is SGHAT, CDR2 FQNNGV, per germline. V lost 1 base, J lost 10 bases, and 8 bases lay in between. The CDR3 loop reads CASSLGVWEQFF. The DNA of the CDR3 is TGTGCCAGCAGCTTAGGGGTTTGGGAGCAGTTCTTC.

This clonotype was counted many times. The chain recombines TRBV20-1 with TRBJ2-1; perhaps TRBD2 as D (6 bases). Trimming removed 5 bases from V and 8 bases from J, with 22 bases in between. The CDR3 totals 15 residues. Germline V lookup: CDR1 DFQATT, CDR2 SNEGSKA (reference sequence). The CDR3 is CSAFHEVGAGDEQFF. CDR3 sequence (DNA): TGCAGTGCTTTTCATGAGGTGGGAGCGGGTGATGAGCAGTTCTTC.

This rearrangement joins TRBV6-5 to TRBJ2-2, with 11 bases fitting TRBD2. Trimming cost V 4 bases and J 5 bases; bases outside gene matches: 12. Looked up from germline, CDR1 is MNHEY and CDR2 is SVGAGI. This CDR3 region has 18 residues. Written as DNA, the CDR3 is TGTGCCAGCAGTTTCCGGGCCCTAGCGGGAGGCCTAACCGGGGAGCTGTTTTTT. As protein: CASSFRALAGGLTGELFF.

The table lists this clonotype with a few counts. The junction does not match germline at one end; this may be a read error. The chain carries TRBV7-7 and TRBJ2-2, with 9 bases aligning to TRBD2. This CDR3 region has 16 residues. Germline V gives CDR1 SSHAT, CDR2 FNYEAQ (reference sequence). The CDR3 reads CASSLGGVTSGWELFF. The CDR3 region has the DNA TGTGCTAGCAGCCTAGGTGGGGTGACTAGCGGCTGGGAGCTGTTTTTT.

This clonotype showed up just a few times. The rearrangement links TRBV12-3 or TRBV12-4 to TRBJ2-1; TRBD2 matches at 8 bases. V trimming: 3 bases; J trimming: 7 bases; junction bases outside the gene matches: 11. The CDR3 sequence is 16 residues long. The CDR3 here is CASSFRSGSFENEQFF. The CDR3 DNA follows: TGTGCCAGCAGTTTTAGAAGCGGGAGTTTTGAGAATGAGCAGTTCTTC.

This clonotype has just a few counts. J is TRBJ1-2 and V is TRBV12-3 or TRBV12-4; D not certain. CDR3 size: 14 residues. Trimming pared 4 bases from V and 6 bases from J, leaving 15 bases between. CDR3 protein: CASSSLGGSDGYTF. For the CDR3, the DNA is TGTGCCAGCAGTTCTCTGGGAGGGTCGGATGGCTACACCTTC.

This clonotype was recorded many times. This chain uses TRBV29-1 with TRBJ2-1, with TRBD1 matching 10 bases. CDR1 and CDR2 from the germline V gene are SQVTM and ANQGSEA. CDR3 length: 16 amino acids. Trimming removed 5 bases from V and 0 bases from J; junction bases left unmatched: 7. The CDR3 sequence: CSVRPGQGSSYNEQFF. The CDR3 DNA reads as TGCAGCGTTCGTCCGGGACAGGGGAGCTCCTACAATGAGCAGTTCTTC.

This clonotype was seen only a few times. The genes are TRBV12-3 or TRBV12-4 and TRBJ1-5; 7 nucleotides match TRBD1. V lost 6 bases, J lost 2 bases, and 7 bases stayed unmatched. The CDR3 is 15 amino acids. In DNA form, the CDR3 reads TGTGCCAGCAGAATTGTTGGACAGGGCAATCAGCCCCAGCATTTT. This codes for CASRIVGQGNQPQHF.

V is TRBV5-1 and J is TRBJ2-5; 9 nucleotides agree with TRBD2. Germline V gene sequence: CDR1 SGHRS, CDR2 YFSETQ. The CDR3 consists of 15 residues. V trimming: 4 bases; J trimming: 3 bases; junction bases outside the gene matches: 7. CDR3 region: CASSQAGTSKETQYF. CDR3 nucleotide sequence: TGCGCCAGCAGCCAGGCCGGGACTAGCAAAGAGACCCAGTACTTC.

This clonotype was picked up many times. The rearrangement joins TRBV7-8 to TRBJ2-1; 15 bases are a match to TRBD2. Trimming at V came to 3 bases and at J to 9 bases, leaving 3 bases not matched to a gene. The CDR3 totals 15 residues. Germline-derived CDR1 and CDR2 are SGHVS and FQNEAQ. The CDR3 DNA follows: TGTGCCAGCAGCTTCGGACTAGCGGGAGGGAGTGAGCAGTTCTTC. It is translated as CASSFGLAGGSEQFF.

The table lists this clonotype with many counts. The chain joins TRBV3-2 to TRBJ2-1; the table names TRBD1, a call not compared with the DNA. TRBV3-2 is a recognized pseudogene. The CDR3 loop spans 14 amino acids. As DNA, the CDR3 is TGTGCCAGCAGCTCTACCCCCAGATACAATGAGCAGTTCTTC. It encodes CASSSTPRYNEQFF.

The chain carries TRBV20-1 and TRBJ2-7; the match to TRBD2 covers 7 bases. V trimming: 5 bases; J trimming: 1 base; junction bases outside the gene matches: 8. The germline V gene encodes CDR1 DFQATT and CDR2 SNEGSKA (reference sequence). The CDR3 is 14 residues long. The CDR3 spells CSAPAWGGSYEQYF. The CDR3 DNA reads as TGCAGTGCTCCTGCTTGGGGGGGATCCTACGAGCAGTACTTC.

V usage is TRBV7-9 and J usage is TRBJ2-7; possibly TRBD2 for D (6 bases). Trimming took 5 bases from V and 0 from J, leaving 11 bases between them. The germline V gene encodes CDR1 SEHNR and CDR2 FQNEAQ (reference sequence). The CDR3 sequence is 14 residues long. CDR3 amino acids: CASSPRDCSYEQYF. The CDR3 DNA follows: TGTGCCAGCAGCCCACGGGACTGCTCCTACGAGCAGTACTTC.

This clonotype appeared many times. The chain combines TRBV10-3 with TRBJ1-1; D possibly corresponds to TRBD1 (5 bases). V was trimmed by 3 bases and J by 6 bases, leaving 11 bases between them. Germline V lookup: CDR1 ENHRY, CDR2 SYGVKD. CDR3 size: 13 residues. The CDR3 coding sequence is TGTGCCATCAGTGATACCAGGGTCGCTGAAGCTTTCTTT. Translated: CAISDTRVAEAFF.